One sample yielded the 18 T cell receptor beta chains listed below, sequenced in a study of blood T cell repertoires in COVID-19. Libraries were prepared by immunoSEQ multiplex PCR; TCRdb keeps only in-frame clonotypes and omits some of them. Among some 200,000 clones listed, around 76% were seen once. Sequences were obtained from peripheral blood. The origin of the receptors is a woman aged 45 to 65 with active or convalescent COVID-19.

The chain is built from TRBV19 and TRBJ1-6; the match to TRBD1 covers 7 bases. V was pared by 3 bases and J by 6 bases, with 2 bases of the junction left unmatched. The CDR3 is 14 amino acids. Germline V gives CDR1 LNHDA, CDR2 SQIVND (reference sequence). DNA of the CDR3: TGTGCCAGTAGTATTTACAGGGGTAATTCACCCCTCCACTTT. Translated, it gives CASSIYRGNSPLHF.

The chain combines TRBV15 with TRBJ1-5; no firm D call. V was clipped by 0 bases and J by 1 base, with 4 bases between them. Per the germline V gene, CDR1 is LNHNV and CDR2 is YYDKDF (reference sequence). The CDR3 sequence is 14 residues long. CDR3 coding DNA: TGTGCCACCAGCAGAGATAGAAGCAATCAGCCCCAGCATTTT. It encodes CATSRDRSNQPQHF.

The chain employs TRBV3-1 (or the pseudogene TRBV3-2) and TRBJ2-5, with 8 bases that match TRBD2. The CDR3 is 16 amino acids. The germline CDR1 and CDR2 sequences are LGHDT and YNNKEL (reference sequence). The V gene end was trimmed by 4 bases and the J gene end by 1 base; junction bases not matched to a gene: 8. CDR3 sequence: CASSRAQAGGQETQYF. CDR3 nucleotides: TGTGCCAGCAGCCGAGCTCAGGCGGGGGGCCAAGAGACCCAGTACTTC.

The chain recombines TRBV27 with TRBJ2-5; D unresolved. In germline, CDR1 is MNHEY, CDR2 SMNVEV (reference sequence). The CDR3 runs to 13 residues. The V end was cut by 5 bases, the J end by 0 bases, with 7 bases between. This CDR3 is CASSPKYQETQYF. The DNA of the CDR3 is TGTGCCAGCAGTCCTAAGTACCAAGAGACCCAGTACTTC.

The genes are TRBV21-1 and TRBJ2-1; the table's D call, TRBD2, was not checked against the DNA. TRBV21-1 is reported as a pseudogene. The CDR3 runs to 18 residues. The CDR3 spells CASSKDCFRAGPSGEQFF. The CDR3 coding sequence is TGTGCCAGCAGCAAAGATTGCTTTAGGGCGGGACCCTCGGGGGAGCAGTTCTTC.

This chain joins TRBV3-1 (or the pseudogene TRBV3-2) and TRBJ2-1; tentative D call: TRBD2 (6 bases). V lost 4 bases and J 8 bases, leaving 21 bases between the germline ends. Per germline, CDR1 LGHDT and CDR2 YNNKEL (reference sequence). This CDR3 has 16 amino acids. In DNA, the CDR3 is TGTGCCAGCAGCCGACTATCCCGGGCGGGGTCGGATGAGCAGTTCTTC. This codes for CASSRLSRAGSDEQFF.

The chain recombines TRBV30 with TRBJ1-4; TRBD1 matches at 8 bases. Per the germline V gene, CDR1 is GTSNPN and CDR2 is SVGIG (reference sequence). The CDR3 spans 15 residues. The junction had 16 bases not matched to a gene; V was cut back by 5 bases and J by 11 bases. CDR3 in amino acids: CAWGLSGTGKLKLFF. In nucleotides, the CDR3 is TGTGCCTGGGGGCTCTCCGGGACAGGAAAACTTAAACTGTTTTTT.

The chain joins TRBV19 to TRBJ2-6; a weak D match, TRBD2 (7 bases). The CDR3 covers 16 residues. V gave up 7 bases and J gave up 2 bases, with 15 bases separating them. The germline CDR1 and CDR2 sequences are LNHDA and SQIVND (reference sequence). The CDR3 spells CASTERGGTGANVLTF. The CDR3 DNA is TGTGCCAGTACCGAAAGGGGGGGGACTGGGGCCAACGTCCTGACTTTC.

The table lists this clone with a few counts. The chain uses TRBV7-2 and TRBJ2-7; 9 nucleotides agree with TRBD2. The CDR3 runs to 18 residues. From germline, CDR1 is SGHTA and CDR2 FQGNSA. Losses at the gene ends were 1 base for V and 2 bases for J; bases not matched to a gene: 12. Here the CDR3 DNA reads TGTGCCAGCAGCTTAGGGGGTAGCGGGGGCGGTTCGACCTACGAGCAGTACTTC. Encoded protein: CASSLGGSGGGSTYEQYF.

The gene calls are TRBV3-1 (or the pseudogene TRBV3-2) and TRBJ1-2, with 7 bases fitting TRBD1. The V gene end was trimmed by 2 bases and the J gene end by 12 bases; junction bases not matched to a gene: 21. CDR1 and CDR2 from the germline V gene are LGHDT and YNNKEL (reference sequence). This CDR3 contains 17 residues. CDR3 bases: TGTGCCAGCAGCCAAAAGAGCCTCCGGGACAGCGACCCGACAGACACCTTC. Its translation: CASSQKSLRDSDPTDTF.

The V gene is TRBV19, the J gene TRBJ1-2, with 7 bases lining up with TRBD1. CDR1 and CDR2 (germline): LNHDA, SQIVND (reference sequence). The CDR3 has 15 residues. Unmatched junction bases numbered 11, after V lost 1 base and J lost 9 bases. The CDR3 reads CASSIGQGAWGRYTF. In DNA form, the CDR3 reads TGTGCCAGTAGTATAGGACAGGGAGCCTGGGGACGCTACACCTTC.

The chain is built from TRBV11-2 and TRBJ2-3; maybe TRBD1 (5 bases). V was pared by 0 bases and J by 5 bases, with 6 bases between. The germline V gene encodes CDR1 SGHAT and CDR2 FQNNGV. The CDR3 length is 13 residues. CDR3 coding DNA: TGTGCCAGCAGCTTAGATCAGGGAGATACGCAGTATTTT. It translates to CASSLDQGDTQYF.

This chain uses TRBV27 with TRBJ2-7, with 8 positions matching TRBD1. This CDR3 spans 15 amino acids. The V gene's germline CDR1 is MNHEY and CDR2 SMNVEV (reference sequence). V trimming: 6 bases; J trimming: 0 bases; junction bases outside the gene matches: 7. The CDR3 bases are TGTGCCAGCAGACAACAACAGGGGGGCTCCTACGAGCAGTACTTC. Its protein product is CASRQQQGGSYEQYF.

V usage is TRBV21-1 and J usage is TRBJ2-2; the table names TRBD1, a call not compared with the DNA. TRBV21-1 is a recognized pseudogene. This CDR3 region has 18 residues. CDR3 in amino acids: CASSKARWDREMTGELFF. CDR3 nucleotides: TGTGCCAGCAGCAAAGCGCGATGGGACAGGGAGATGACCGGGGAGCTGTTTTTT.

CDR3 sequence (DNA): TGTGCCAGCAGCTACCCGCTGGGTGAGGGAGACTATGGCTACACCTTC. This codes for CASSYPLGEGDYGYTF. The genes are TRBV28 and TRBJ1-2; no firm D call. This CDR3 has 16 residues. The germline V gene has CDR1 MDHEN and CDR2 SYDVKM. The V and J ends lost 6 bases and 3 bases respectively, with 20 bases between them.

This clone was seen only a few times. The chain employs TRBV2 and TRBJ2-7; 9 bases agree with TRBD2. Germline trimming cut 7 bases from V and 3 bases from J; bases unmatched to any gene: 4. From germline, CDR1 is SNHLY and CDR2 FYNNEI. The CDR3 covers 13 residues. The CDR3 nucleotides read TGTGCCAGCACTAGCGGGAAGGACTACGAGCAGTACTTC. This translates into CASTSGKDYEQYF.

V gene TRBV7-2 combines with J gene TRBJ1-4; 7 bases fit TRBD1. CDR3 length: 16 residues. The V and J ends lost 5 bases and 0 bases, in that order; junction bases with no gene match: 6. Per the germline V gene, CDR1 is SGHTA and CDR2 is FQGNSA. CDR3 residues: CASSLDRFATNEKLFF. The CDR3 nucleotides read TGTGCCAGCAGCCTGGACAGGTTTGCAACTAATGAAAAACTGTTTTTT.

CDR3 in DNA: TGTGCCAGTAGTACAGGGCTACCAAACACCGGGGAGCTGTTTTTT. Translated: CASSTGLPNTGELFF. The V gene is TRBV19, the J gene TRBJ2-2; possible D gene TRBD1, 5 bases. Trimming pared 4 bases from V and 2 bases from J, leaving 11 bases between. The CDR3 runs 15 residues. Germline CDR1 is LNHDA and CDR2 is SQIVND (reference sequence). The full variable domain, completed using reference TRBV19 and TRBJ2-2, is DGGITQSPKYLFRKEGQNVTLSCEQNLNHDAMYWYRQDPGQGLRLIYYSQIVNDFQKGDIAEGYSVSREKKESFPLTVTSAQKNPTAFYLCASSTGLPNTGELFFGEGSRLTVL.